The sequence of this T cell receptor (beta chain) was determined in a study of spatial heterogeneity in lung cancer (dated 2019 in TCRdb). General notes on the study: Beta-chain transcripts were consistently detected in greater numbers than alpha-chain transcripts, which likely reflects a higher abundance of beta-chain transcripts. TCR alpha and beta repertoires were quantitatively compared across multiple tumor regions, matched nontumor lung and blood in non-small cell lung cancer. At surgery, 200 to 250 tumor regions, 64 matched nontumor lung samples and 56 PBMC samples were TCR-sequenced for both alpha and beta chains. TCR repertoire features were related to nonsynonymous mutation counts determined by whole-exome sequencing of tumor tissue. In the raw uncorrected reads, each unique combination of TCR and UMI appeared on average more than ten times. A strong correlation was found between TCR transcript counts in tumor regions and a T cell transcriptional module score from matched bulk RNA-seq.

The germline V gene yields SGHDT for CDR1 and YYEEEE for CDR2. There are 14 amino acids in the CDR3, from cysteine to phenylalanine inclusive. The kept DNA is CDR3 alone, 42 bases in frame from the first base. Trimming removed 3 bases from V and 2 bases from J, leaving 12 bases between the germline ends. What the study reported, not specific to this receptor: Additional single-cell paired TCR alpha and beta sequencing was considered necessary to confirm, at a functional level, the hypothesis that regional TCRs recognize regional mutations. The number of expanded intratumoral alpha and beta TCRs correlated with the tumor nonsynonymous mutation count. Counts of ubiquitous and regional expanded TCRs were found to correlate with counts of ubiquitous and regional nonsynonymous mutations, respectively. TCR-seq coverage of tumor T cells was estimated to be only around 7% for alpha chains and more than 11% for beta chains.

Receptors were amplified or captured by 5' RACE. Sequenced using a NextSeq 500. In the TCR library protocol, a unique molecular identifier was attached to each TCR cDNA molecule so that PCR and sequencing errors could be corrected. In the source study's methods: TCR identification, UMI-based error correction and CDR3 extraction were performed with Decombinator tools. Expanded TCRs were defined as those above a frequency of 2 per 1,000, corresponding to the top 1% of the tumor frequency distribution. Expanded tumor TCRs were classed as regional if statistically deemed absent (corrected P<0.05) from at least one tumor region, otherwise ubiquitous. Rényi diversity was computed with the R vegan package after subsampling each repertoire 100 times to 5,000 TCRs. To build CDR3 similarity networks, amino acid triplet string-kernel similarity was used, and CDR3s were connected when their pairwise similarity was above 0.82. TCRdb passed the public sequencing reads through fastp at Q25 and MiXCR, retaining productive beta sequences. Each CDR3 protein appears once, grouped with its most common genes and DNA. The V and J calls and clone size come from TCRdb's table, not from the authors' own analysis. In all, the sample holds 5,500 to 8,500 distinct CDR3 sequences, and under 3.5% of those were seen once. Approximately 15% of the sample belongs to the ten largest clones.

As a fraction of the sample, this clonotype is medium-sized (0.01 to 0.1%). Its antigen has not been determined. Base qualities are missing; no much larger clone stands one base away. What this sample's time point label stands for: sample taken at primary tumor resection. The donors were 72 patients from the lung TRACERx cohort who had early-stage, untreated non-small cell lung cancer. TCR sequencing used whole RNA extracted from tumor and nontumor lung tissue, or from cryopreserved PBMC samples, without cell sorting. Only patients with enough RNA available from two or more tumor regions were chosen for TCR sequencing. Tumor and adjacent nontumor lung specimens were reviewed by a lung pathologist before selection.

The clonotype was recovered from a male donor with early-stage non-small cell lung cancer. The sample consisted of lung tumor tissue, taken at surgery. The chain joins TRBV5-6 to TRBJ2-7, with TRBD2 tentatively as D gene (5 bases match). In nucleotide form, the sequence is TGTGCCAGCAGCTGGGGATCCGGGACCTACGAGCAGTACTTC. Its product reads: CASSWGSGTYEQYF.